The next 8 T cell receptor beta chains were all read from a single sample in a study of T cells after yellow fever vaccination (dated by TCRdb to about 2019). Preparation of the library involved 5' RACE. Sequencing was performed on an Illumina HiSeq 2500. The raw public reads went through TCRdb reprocessing: fastp at Q25, MiXCR clone calling, in-frame beta chains kept. Rows are combined by CDR3 protein, so each entry shows the most common genes and DNA. The sample yields fewer than 450,000 distinct CDR3 sequences; roughly 8.6% were counted once. About 16% of the sample goes to the ten largest clones. Sample treatment or condition, as interpreted from the label and publication: live attenuated yellow fever vaccine strain. This specimen consisted of PBMCs, obtained about 49 days after the first yellow fever vaccination. The receptors were gathered from a man aged 18 to 30 who received the YFV17D yellow fever vaccine.

The gene calls are TRBV11-2 and TRBJ1-2; tentative D call: TRBD1 (5 bases). With 0 bases removed from V and 4 bases from J, the gap between germline ends came to 18 bases. The V gene's germline CDR1 is SGHAT and CDR2 FQNNGV. This CDR3 spans 17 amino acids. The CDR3 spells CASSLETRAYFIYGYTF. The CDR3 DNA reads as TGTGCCAGCAGCTTAGAAACCAGGGCATACTTCATCTATGGCTACACCTTC.

This clonotype was observed a handful of times. The chain recombines TRBV20-1 with TRBJ1-6, with TRBD1 matching 9 bases. The CDR3 totals 14 residues. The V gene's germline CDR1 is DFQATT and CDR2 SNEGSKA (reference sequence). Trimming at V came to 1 base and at J to 8 bases, leaving 3 bases not matched to a gene. The CDR3, as DNA: TGCAGTGCTAGAGGGGGACAGGGATATTCACCCCTCCACTTT. It specifies CSARGGQGYSPLHF.

V gene TRBV6-2 or TRBV6-3 combines with J gene TRBJ2-3; D gene uncertain. Germline values: CDR1 MNHEY, CDR2 SVGEGT. The V end was cut by 1 base, the J end by 8 bases, with 10 bases between. There are 13 residues in the CDR3. For the CDR3, the DNA is TGTGCCAGCAGTTACTTCGACCGGGCTACGCAGTATTTT. Amino acid sequence: CASSYFDRATQYF.

This clonotype was counted ten times or more. One junction end does not reproduce the germline sequence, and a read error may be involved. V gene TRBV9 combines with J gene TRBJ2-2, with D perhaps matching TRBD2 (6 bases). CDR3 length: 12 amino acids. The germline gives CDR1 SGDLS, CDR2 YYNGEE. This CDR3 reads CASSATLGGLFF. CDR3 bases: TGTGCCAGCAGCGCGACCTTGGGGGGGCTGTTTTTT.

This clonotype was seen more than once but under ten times. This sequence joins TRBV12-3 or TRBV12-4 and TRBJ2-1; D is tentatively TRBD1 or TRBD2 (5 bases each). Trimming removed 6 bases at V and 11 bases at J, with 11 bases between. This CDR3 is built from 11 residues. The CDR3 nucleotides read TGTGCCAGCAGGGAGACGGGACAGCAGTTCTTC. It specifies CASRETGQQFF.

This clonotype was counted a few times. This chain links TRBV6-6 with TRBJ1-5; 10 bases line up with TRBD1. The V gene's germline CDR1 is MNHNY and CDR2 SVGAGI (reference sequence). Germline trimming cut 9 bases from V and 6 bases from J; bases unmatched to any gene: 5. The CDR3 runs 13 residues. In nucleotides, the CDR3 is TGTGCCAGTCGGGACAGGGGAATTCAGCCCCAGCATTTT. Amino acid sequence: CASRDRGIQPQHF.

This clonotype has at least ten counts. The chain recombines TRBV24-1 with TRBJ2-1, with D tentatively TRBD1 (5 bases). The CDR3 has 13 residues. Germline assignment: CDR1 KGHDR and CDR2 SFDVKD. The V gene lost 5 bases and the J gene lost 9 bases, with 13 bases spanning the gap. In nucleotides, the CDR3 is TGTGCCACCAGTGTGGCAGGGAATTTTGAGCAGTTCTTC. Encoded protein: CATSVAGNFEQFF.

This clonotype was counted a few times. The chain links TRBV7-2 to TRBJ2-2; 9 bases map to TRBD2. Looked up from germline, CDR1 is SGHTA and CDR2 is FQGNSA. Trimming at V came to 8 bases and at J to 6 bases, leaving 7 bases not matched to a gene. The CDR3 covers 14 residues. The CDR3 DNA reads as TGTGCCAGCCAACGCGGGGGGGCCGCCGGGGAGCTGTTTTTT. Translation: CASQRGGAAGELFF. Looking up the rest from reference TRBV7-2 and TRBJ2-2 gives the full variable domain: GAGVSQSPSNKVTEKGKDVELRCDPISGHTALYWYRQSLGQGLEFLIYFQGNSAPDKSGLPSDRFSAERTGGSVSTLTIQRTQQEDSAVYLCASQRGGAAGELFFGEGSRLTVL.